This record covers a single T cell receptor (beta chain). What it binds is unknown. The V end lost 2 bases, the J end lost 0 bases, and 8 bases lay between the germline ends. The CDR3 is 15 amino acids. The germline V gene encodes CDR1 MGHRA and CDR2 YSYEKL. The sample comes from a study of glioma-infiltrating T cells after dendritic cell vaccination. Study findings and constraints: TCR clonality showed no direct relationship with survival.

Some clones are missing from TCRdb's copy, which holds only in-frame ones; the method was immunoSEQ multiplex PCR. This table has roughly 96,000 clones, roughly three quarters appearing once. The receptor was derived from a human donor with glioblastoma. The specimen was blood, collected before dendritic cell vaccination. The J gene is TRBJ2-1, the V gene TRBV4-1; possible D gene TRBD1, 5 bases. The CDR3 protein is CASSQQGLSYNEQFF. CDR3 coding DNA: TGCGCCAGCAGCCAACAGGGTCTCTCCTACAATGAGCAGTTCTTC.